This TCR beta chain originates from a study of T cell responses to AZD1222 COVID-19 vaccine. Profiled with immunoSEQ multiplex PCR; TCRdb holds only in-frame clones, not every one. The sample carries about 120,000 clones, 80% to 95% recorded once. The V gene's germline CDR1 is MNHEY and CDR2 SVGAGI. The V gene end was trimmed by 8 bases and the J gene end by 2 bases; junction bases not matched to a gene: 3. The CDR3 has 13 amino acids. This specimen consisted of peripheral blood, obtained 28 days after the second dose of the MenACWY control vaccine. The sequence was obtained from an adult who received the MenACWY meningococcal vaccine as a control. The chain recombines TRBV6-5 with TRBJ2-1; 7 bases are a match to TRBD1. CDR3 bases: TGTGCCAGCCACAGGGGCCCCTACAATGAGCAGTTCTTC. This encodes CASHRGPYNEQFF.